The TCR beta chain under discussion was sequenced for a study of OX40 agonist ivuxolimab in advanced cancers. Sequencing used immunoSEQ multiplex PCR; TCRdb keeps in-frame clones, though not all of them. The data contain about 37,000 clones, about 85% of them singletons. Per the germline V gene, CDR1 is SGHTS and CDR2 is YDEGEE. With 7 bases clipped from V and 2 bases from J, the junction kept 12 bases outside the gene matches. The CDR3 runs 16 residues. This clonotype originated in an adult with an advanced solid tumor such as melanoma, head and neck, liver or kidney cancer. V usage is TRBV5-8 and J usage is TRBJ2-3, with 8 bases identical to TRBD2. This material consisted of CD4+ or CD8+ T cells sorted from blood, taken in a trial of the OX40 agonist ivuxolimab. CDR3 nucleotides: TGTGCCAGCCCCCTTAGTCCGGGGGGGGCCACAGATACGCAGTATTTT. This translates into CASPLSPGGATDTQYF.